The clone carrying this T cell receptor (beta chain) was observed a few times. Antigen: not known. The authors made TCR beta libraries by quantitative 5'-RACE with molecular barcodes. TCRdb reprocessed the 5' RACE reads with MiXCR, giving one entry per CDR3 protein. Of approximately 150,000 distinct CDR3 sequences listed, 30% to 40% are singletons. This sample was included in a study of CD8 T cells in ankylosing spondylitis. Notes on the study in general: Within matched ankylosing spondylitis synovial fluid, disease-linked clones were reportedly significantly enriched.

Deletions cut 2 bases from V and 11 bases from J, with 16 bases between. CDR3 size: 12 residues. Germline-derived CDR1 and CDR2 are GTSNPN and SVGIG (reference sequence). This TCR came from a male donor with ankylosing spondylitis. Sequencing input: synovial fluid, either unsorted or a sorted T cell fraction (not recorded which). The V call is TRBV30, the J call TRBJ2-7, with D perhaps matching TRBD1 or TRBD2 (6 bases each). CDR3 coding DNA: TGTGCCTGGAGTCATGTGGGGGGCTTGGAGTACTTC. Residues: CAWSHVGGLEYF.